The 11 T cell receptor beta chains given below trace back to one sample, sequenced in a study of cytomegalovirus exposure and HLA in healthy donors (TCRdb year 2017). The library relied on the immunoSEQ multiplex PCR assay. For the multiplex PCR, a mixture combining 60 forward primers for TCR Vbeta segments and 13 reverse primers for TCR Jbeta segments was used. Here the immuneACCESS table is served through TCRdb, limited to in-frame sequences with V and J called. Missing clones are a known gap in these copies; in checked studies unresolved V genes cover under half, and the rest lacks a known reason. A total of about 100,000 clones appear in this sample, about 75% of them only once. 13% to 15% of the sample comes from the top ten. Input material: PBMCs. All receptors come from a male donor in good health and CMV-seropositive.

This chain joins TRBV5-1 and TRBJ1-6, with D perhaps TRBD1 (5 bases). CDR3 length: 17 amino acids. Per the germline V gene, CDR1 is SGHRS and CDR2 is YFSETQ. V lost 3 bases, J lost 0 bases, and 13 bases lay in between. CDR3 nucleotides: TGCGCCAGCAGCTCTCACAGGTCTCCCTCCTATAATTCACCCCTCCACTTT. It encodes CASSSHRSPSYNSPLHF.

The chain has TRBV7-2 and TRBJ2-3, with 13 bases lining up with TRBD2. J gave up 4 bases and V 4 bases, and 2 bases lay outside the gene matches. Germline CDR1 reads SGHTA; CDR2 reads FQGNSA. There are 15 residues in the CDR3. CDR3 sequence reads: CASSYTSGGADTQYF. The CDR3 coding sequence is TGTGCCAGCAGCTACACTAGCGGGGGGGCAGATACGCAGTATTTT.

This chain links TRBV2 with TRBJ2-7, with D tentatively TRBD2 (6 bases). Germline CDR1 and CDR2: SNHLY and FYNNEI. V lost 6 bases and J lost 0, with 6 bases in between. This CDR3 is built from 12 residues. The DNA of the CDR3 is TGTGCCAGCAGGGGGGGCTCCTACGAGCAGTACTTC. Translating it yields CASRGGSYEQYF.

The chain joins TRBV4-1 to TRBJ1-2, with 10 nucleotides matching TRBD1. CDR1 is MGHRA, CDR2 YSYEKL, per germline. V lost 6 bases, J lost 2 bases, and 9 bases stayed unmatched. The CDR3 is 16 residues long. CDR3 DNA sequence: TGCGCCAGCAGACCTCCGGGACAGGGGACCAACTATGGCTACACCTTC. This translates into CASRPPGQGTNYGYTF.

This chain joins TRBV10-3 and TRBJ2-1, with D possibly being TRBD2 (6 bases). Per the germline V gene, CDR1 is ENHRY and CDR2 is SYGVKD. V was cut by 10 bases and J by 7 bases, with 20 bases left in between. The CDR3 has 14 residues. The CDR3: CANSIGTPGNEQFF. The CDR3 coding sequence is TGTGCCAATTCTATCGGGACTCCCGGGAATGAGCAGTTCTTC.

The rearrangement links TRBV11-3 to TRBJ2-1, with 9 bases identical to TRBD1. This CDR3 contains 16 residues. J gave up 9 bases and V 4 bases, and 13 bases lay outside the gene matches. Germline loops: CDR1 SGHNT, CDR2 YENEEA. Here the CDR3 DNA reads TGTGCCAGCAGCTCCCCTGGGGGGGACAGGGCCACTGAGCAGTTCTTC. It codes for CASSSPGGDRATEQFF.

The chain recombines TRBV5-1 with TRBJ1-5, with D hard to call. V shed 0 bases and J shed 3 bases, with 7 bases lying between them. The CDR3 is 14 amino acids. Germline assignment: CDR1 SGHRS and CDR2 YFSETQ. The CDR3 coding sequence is TGCGCCAGCAGCTTGGGGGCCGACAATCAGCCCCAGCATTTT. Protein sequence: CASSLGADNQPQHF.

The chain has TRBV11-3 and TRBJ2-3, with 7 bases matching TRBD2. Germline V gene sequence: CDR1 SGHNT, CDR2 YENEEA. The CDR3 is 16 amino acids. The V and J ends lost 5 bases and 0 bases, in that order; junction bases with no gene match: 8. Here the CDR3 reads CASSPLGSGSTDTQYF. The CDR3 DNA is TGTGCCAGCAGCCCCCTGGGTAGCGGGAGCACAGATACGCAGTATTTT. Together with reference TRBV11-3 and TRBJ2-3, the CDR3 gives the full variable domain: EAGVVQSPRYKIIEKKQPVAFWCNPISGHNTLYWYLQNLGQGPELLIRYENEEAVDDSQLPKDRFSAERLKGVDSTLKIQPAELGDSAVYLCASSPLGSGSTDTQYFGPGTRLTVL.

The CDR3: CAWSPNSNQPQHF. As DNA, the CDR3 is TGTGCCTGGAGTCCCAATAGCAATCAGCCCCAGCATTTT. V is TRBV30 and J is TRBJ1-5, with D uncertain. Trimming left V 2 bases short and J 0 bases short, with 5 bases between. CDR1 is GTSNPN, CDR2 SVGIG, per germline (reference sequence). The length of the CDR3 is 13 residues.

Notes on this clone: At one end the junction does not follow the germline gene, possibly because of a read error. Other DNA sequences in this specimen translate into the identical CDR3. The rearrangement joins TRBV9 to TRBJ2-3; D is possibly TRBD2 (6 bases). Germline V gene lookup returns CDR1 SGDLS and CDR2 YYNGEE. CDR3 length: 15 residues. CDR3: CASSVVGDGAGGQYF. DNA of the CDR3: TGTGCCAGCAGTGTAGTGGGGGATGGGGCCGGGGGGCAGTATTTT.

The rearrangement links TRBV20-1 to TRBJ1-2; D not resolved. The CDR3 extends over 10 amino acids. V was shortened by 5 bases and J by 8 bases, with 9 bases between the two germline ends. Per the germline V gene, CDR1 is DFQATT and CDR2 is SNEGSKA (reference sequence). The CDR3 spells CSAEAEGYTF. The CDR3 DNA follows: TGCAGTGCTGAGGCTGAGGGCTACACCTTC.